The 10 T cell receptor beta chains below were found in one sample sequenced in a study of cytomegalovirus exposure and HLA in healthy donors. With 60 Vbeta and 13 Jbeta primers, the PCR was carried out. Clones were read by immunoSEQ multiplex PCR, and TCRdb kept only the in-frame ones, dropping some. The table records under 200,000 clones, roughly 80% of them present only once. The sequenced sample was PBMCs. The receptors stem from a male donor in good health and CMV-seropositive.

In DNA, the CDR3 is TGTGCCAGCACCTACTCGAACACTGAAGCTTTCTTT. This translates into CASTYSNTEAFF. J is TRBJ1-1 and V is TRBV28; no reliable D call. V dropped 7 bases and J dropped 1 base, with 7 bases sitting between them. The CDR3 runs 12 residues. The germline V gene encodes CDR1 MDHEN and CDR2 SYDVKM.

The V and J genes are TRBV18 and TRBJ2-7; 9 nucleotides align to TRBD1. Looked up from germline, CDR1 is KGHSH and CDR2 is LQKENI. This CDR3 spans 15 amino acids. The trim removed 3 bases at V and 5 bases at J, leaving 8 bases unmatched. CDR3 sequence: CASSPRDRGSHEQYF. The CDR3 DNA sequence: TGTGCCAGCTCACCGAGAGACAGGGGGTCCCACGAGCAGTACTTC.

This clone came up a few times. The chain recombines TRBV14 with TRBJ1-1; D may be TRBD1 (6 bases). CDR3 length: 12 residues. CDR1 and CDR2 (germline): SGHDN, FVKESK. Trimming took 3 bases from V and 10 from J, leaving 12 bases between them. CDR3 in amino acids: CASSHRQGGAFF. DNA for the CDR3: TGTGCCAGCAGCCACCGACAAGGGGGAGCTTTCTTT.

The rearrangement links TRBV18 to TRBJ2-7, with 7 nucleotides matching TRBD1. CDR3 length: 14 amino acids. Germline-derived CDR1 and CDR2 are KGHSH and LQKENI. V shed 6 bases and J 4 bases; nucleotides not matched to a gene: 9. The CDR3 DNA reads as TGTGCCAGCTCTCGAGAACAGGGGAAATACGAGCAGTACTTC. This codes for CASSREQGKYEQYF.

The V call is TRBV6-4, the J call TRBJ2-1; a weak D match, TRBD1 (6 bases). Germline V gene sequence: CDR1 MRHNA, CDR2 SNTAGT. V dropped 2 bases and J dropped 4 bases, with 12 bases sitting between them. This CDR3 contains 15 residues. The CDR3 sequence: CASSDAGTSYNEQFF. The DNA of the CDR3 is TGTGCCAGCAGTGACGCCGGGACATCTTACAATGAGCAGTTCTTC.

The V and J genes are TRBV30 and TRBJ2-3, with 13 bases lining up with TRBD2. Germline V gene lookup returns CDR1 GTSNPN and CDR2 SVGIG (reference sequence). With V trimmed by 4 bases and J by 4 bases, 8 bases remained unmatched. The CDR3 runs 16 residues. The CDR3 loop is CAWKLLAGGYADTQYF. CDR3 nucleotide sequence: TGTGCCTGGAAACTACTAGCGGGAGGGTACGCAGATACGCAGTATTTT.

The chain couples TRBV13 to TRBJ2-5; TRBD2 might be the D (5 bases). V was pared by 5 bases and J by 3 bases, with 10 bases between. Germline-derived CDR1 and CDR2 are PRHDT and FYEKMQ (reference sequence). The length of the CDR3 is 13 residues. DNA of the CDR3: TGTGCCAGCAGCCCGGACGGGAAAGAGACCCAGTACTTC. It encodes CASSPDGKETQYF.

The chain is built from TRBV7-9 and TRBJ2-3, with no clear D. Trimming stripped 3 bases from V and 1 base from J, with 5 bases between. The germline gives CDR1 SEHNR, CDR2 FQNEAQ (reference sequence). The CDR3 consists of 13 residues. The CDR3 coding sequence is TGTGCCAGCAGCTTCGGAGGCACAGATACGCAGTATTTT. Translation: CASSFGGTDTQYF.

The chain uses TRBV28 and TRBJ2-3; D not resolved. V shed 4 bases and J shed 6 bases, with 5 bases lying between them. This CDR3 is 11 amino acids long. The germline CDR1 and CDR2 sequences are MDHEN and SYDVKM. CDR3 region: CASSSRDTQYF. DNA of the CDR3: TGTGCCAGCAGTTCCCGGGATACGCAGTATTTT.

This clone was detected only once. The V call is TRBV4-2, the J call TRBJ2-5; the match to TRBD2 covers 8 bases. The CDR3 runs to 15 residues. Trimming at V came to 4 bases and at J to 4 bases, leaving 8 bases not matched to a gene. CDR1 LGHNA and CDR2 YNFKEQ come from the germline V gene. The CDR3 DNA sequence: TGTGCCAGCAGCCTAGAACGGGAGGGTCGAGAGACCCAGTACTTC. Its protein product is CASSLEREGRETQYF.